This is a list of T cell receptor beta chains from one sample in a study of blood T cell repertoires in COVID-19. TCRdb keeps only in-frame clones here, not all; method: immunoSEQ multiplex PCR. The data contain fewer than 350,000 clones, around 90% of them singletons. The sample taken for sequencing was PBMCs or T cells enriched from blood (not recorded which). The receptor set was obtained from a woman aged 40 to 55 with acute COVID-19. CDR3s include the opening cysteine and the closing phenylalanine or tryptophan. Clone sizes are given selectively: once, few, many, or a class where the clone is expanded.

V gene	J gene	clone size	CDR3 protein
TRBV19	TRBJ2-7	-	CASSYRAGGYEQYF
TRBV2	TRBJ2-7	few	CASVSELAGGPFSKQYF
TRBV19	TRBJ1-3	once	CASKFSGFGNTIYF
TRBV29-1	TRBJ1-1	-	CSVIRGANTEAFF
TRBV2	TRBJ1-1	once	CASSEGEHTEAFF
TRBV3-1/TRBV3-2	TRBJ1-3	-	CASSQEVTGWSAIYF
TRBV6-2/TRBV6-3	TRBJ2-7	-	CASSLLAGTSEQYF
TRBV5-1	TRBJ2-1	-	CASSLRTGDYSSYNEQFF
TRBV7-2	TRBJ2-3	-	CASSLARGPDTQYF
TRBV10-3	TRBJ2-1	-	CAITLGEGVEQFF